This T cell receptor (beta chain) was found in a study of blood T cells in healthy people across ages. Study details: Through template switching, about one barcoded beta molecule was captured per two T cells, as measured in model experiments. Study conclusions and caveats: A conclusive naive versus antigen-experienced comparison was prevented by the unsorted PBMCs.

This clonotype was picked up a small number of times. The target antigen is unknown. Trimming removed 6 bases at V and 0 bases at J, with 8 bases between. The CDR3 contains 14 residues. Germline assignment: CDR1 SGHTA and CDR2 FQGNSA. The second PCR ran about 6 to 11 cycles with a sample-barcoded 5' primer and J-beta primers. TCRdb processed the 5' RACE reads anew with MiXCR; each CDR3 protein has one entry. Of around 870,000 distinct CDR3 sequences listed, 29% are singletons. Drawn from each donor were ten milliliters of peripheral blood. Sequenced: blood. The rearrangement uses TRBV7-2 and TRBJ1-4; no definite D call. This TCR derives from a woman of 80 years or more in good health. CDR3 in amino acids: CASRTQPTNEKLFF. The CDR3 coding sequence is TGTGCCAGCAGAACACAACCAACTAATGAAAAACTGTTTTTT.